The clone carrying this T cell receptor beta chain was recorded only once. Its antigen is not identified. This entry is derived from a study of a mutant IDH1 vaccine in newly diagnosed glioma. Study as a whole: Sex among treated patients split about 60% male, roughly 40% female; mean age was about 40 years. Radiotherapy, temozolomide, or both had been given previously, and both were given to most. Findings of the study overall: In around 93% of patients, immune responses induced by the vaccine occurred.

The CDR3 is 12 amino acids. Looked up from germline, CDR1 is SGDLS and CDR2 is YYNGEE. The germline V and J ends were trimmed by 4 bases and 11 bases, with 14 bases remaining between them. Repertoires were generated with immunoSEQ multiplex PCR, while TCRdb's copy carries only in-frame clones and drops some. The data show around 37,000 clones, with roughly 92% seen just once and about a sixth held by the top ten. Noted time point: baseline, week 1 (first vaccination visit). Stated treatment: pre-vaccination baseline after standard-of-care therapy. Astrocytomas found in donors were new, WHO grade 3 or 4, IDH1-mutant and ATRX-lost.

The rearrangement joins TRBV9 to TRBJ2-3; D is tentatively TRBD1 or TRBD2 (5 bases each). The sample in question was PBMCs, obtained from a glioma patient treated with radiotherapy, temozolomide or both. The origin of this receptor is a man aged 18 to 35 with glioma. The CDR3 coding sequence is TGTGCCAGCAGCCCCGGGGACCGTGGGCAGTATTTT. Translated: CASSPGDRGQYF.